This T cell receptor beta chain was sequenced for a study of blood T cell repertoires in COVID-19. Study-wide background: The samples span acute and convalescent COVID-19 from the United States, Italy and Spain.

The method was immunoSEQ multiplex PCR; TCRdb's version includes in-frame clones alone and lacks a portion of them. The profile shows about 74,000 clones, around 90% of them singletons. The CDR3 is 13 residues long. In germline, CDR1 is MNHEY, CDR2 SVGEGT. V was pared by 6 bases and J by 8 bases, with 7 bases of the junction left unmatched. Input material: peripheral blood. The V and J genes are TRBV6-2 or TRBV6-3 and TRBJ1-2, with 9 bases matching TRBD1. The TCR was taken from a woman aged 80 or over with active or convalescent COVID-19. CDR3 loop: CASSRRDRDGYTF. The CDR3 DNA follows: TGTGCCAGCAGCCGAAGGGACAGGGACGGCTACACCTTC.